The 14 T cell receptor beta chains given below trace back to one sample, sequenced in a study of human T cells and chemical hapten exposure. TCRdb processed the RACE reads anew with MiXCR; each CDR3 protein has one entry. The repertoire has roughly 80,000 distinct CDR3 sequences, 14% of them found once; the top ten carry 3.5% to 6%. The time point denotes: pre-sensitization, week 0. The treatment is: therapeutic diphenylcyclopropenone sensitization with weekly scalp DPC. Specimen: whole blood, collected in connection with sensitization to the hapten diphenylcyclopropenone (DPC). The source of these receptors is a woman aged 45-65 years with alopecia areata. Some clones in this sample may be carry-over from other donors' samples.

This chain connects TRBV3-1 to TRBJ2-1, with 15 bases that match TRBD2. CDR1 is LGHDT, CDR2 YNNKEL, per germline (reference sequence). The CDR3 totals 17 residues. The junction had 3 bases not matched to a gene; V was cut back by 3 bases and J by 3 bases. CDR3 DNA sequence: TGTGCCAGCAGCCAGGGACTAGCGGGAGGAAACTACAATGAGCAGTTCTTC. This gives the protein CASSQGLAGGNYNEQFF.

About this clonotype itself: Mismatch with germline at one junction end may stem from a read error. This chain connects TRBV7-9 to TRBJ2-1, with TRBD2 matching 11 bases. This CDR3 region has 14 residues. Germline assignment: CDR1 SEHNR and CDR2 FQNEAQ (reference sequence). Here the CDR3 DNA reads TGTGCCAGCCGCTTTAGCGGGAGGGCCTTGGAGCAGTTCTTC. It is translated as CASRFSGRALEQFF.

The V gene is TRBV2, the J gene TRBJ2-2, with 7 bases fitting TRBD2. The V gene end was trimmed by 4 bases and the J gene end by 4 bases; junction bases not matched to a gene: 6. This CDR3 is built from 15 residues. Germline V lookup: CDR1 SNHLY, CDR2 FYNNEI. The CDR3 reads CASSVSGILTGELFF. The CDR3 DNA reads TGTGCCAGCAGTGTAAGCGGGATCCTCACCGGGGAGCTGTTTTTT. Variable domain in full (rest from reference TRBV2 and TRBJ2-2): EPEVTQTPSHQVTQMGQEVILRCVPISNHLYFYWYRQILGQKVEFLVSFYNNEISEKSEIFDDQFSVERPDGSNFTLKIRSTKLEDSAMYFCASSVSGILTGELFFGEGSRLTVL.

This clonotype was found a few times. V gene TRBV5-5 combines with J gene TRBJ1-2, with no clear D. The germline V and J ends were trimmed by 0 bases and 4 bases, with 10 bases remaining between them. From germline, CDR1 is SGHKS and CDR2 YYEKEE (reference sequence). The CDR3 runs 14 residues. The CDR3 coding sequence is TGTGCCAGCAGCTTGGGCGTCCCGGCCTATGGCTACACCTTC. Its protein is CASSLGVPAYGYTF.

This clonotype was found many times. The chain recombines TRBV10-1 with TRBJ1-1; 8 bases agree with TRBD1. With V trimmed by 4 bases and J by 1 base, 17 bases remained unmatched. This CDR3 is built from 19 residues. CDR1 is WNHNN, CDR2 SYGVQD, per germline (reference sequence). The CDR3 spells CASSGDAGTGQTWNTEAFF. The DNA for the CDR3 is TGCGCCAGCAGTGGGGATGCTGGGACAGGACAAACTTGGAACACTGAAGCTTTCTTT.

This sequence joins TRBV28 and TRBJ2-7; D may be TRBD1 or TRBD2 (6 bases each). The V and J ends lost 4 bases and 0 bases respectively, with 16 bases between them. CDR3 length equals 16 residues. Germline V lookup: CDR1 MDHEN, CDR2 SYDVKM. CDR3 loop: CASSSYGGPSSYEQYF. CDR3 sequence (DNA): TGTGCCAGCAGTTCGTATGGGGGGCCGAGCTCCTACGAGCAGTACTTC. Variable domain in full (rest from reference TRBV28 and TRBJ2-7): DVKVTQSSRYLVKRTGEKVFLECVQDMDHENMFWYRQDPGLGLRLIYFSYDVKMKEKGDIPEGYSVSREKKERFSLILESASTNQTSMYLCASSSYGGPSSYEQYFGPGTRLTVT.

This clonotype was detected ten times or more. This chain connects TRBV5-1 to TRBJ2-2; D possibly corresponds to TRBD1 (5 bases). This CDR3 has 13 residues. Germline CDR1 SGHRS, CDR2 YFSETQ. Trimming removed 5 bases from V and 3 bases from J, with 8 bases in between. As DNA, the CDR3 is TGCGCCAGCAGTGAAGGGGACACCGGGGAGCTGTTTTTT. The encoded protein is CASSEGDTGELFF.

This clonotype was counted only a few times. The rearrangement links TRBV20-1 to TRBJ1-5; the D is unclear. The germline gives CDR1 DFQATT, CDR2 SNEGSKA (reference sequence). V lost 4 bases to trimming and J lost 6 bases, with 7 bases between them. This CDR3 contains 11 residues. CDR3 nucleotides: TGCAGTGCTAAACCAAGTCAGCCCCAGCATTTT. It translates to CSAKPSQPQHF.

At least ten counts were recorded for this clonotype. The DNA of the CDR3 is TGCAGTGCTAGGAGGAACGCCAATGAGCAGTTCTTC. Amino acids: CSARRNANEQFF. V and J are TRBV20-1 and TRBJ2-1, with no clear D. Germline lookup yields CDR1 DFQATT and CDR2 SNEGSKA (reference sequence). The V and J ends lost 3 bases and 6 bases respectively, with 9 bases between them. This CDR3 has 12 amino acids.

This clonotype occurred a few times. This chain uses TRBV27 with TRBJ2-3; D possibly corresponds to TRBD2 (5 bases). The V gene lost 3 bases and the J gene lost 0 bases, with 10 bases spanning the gap. Germline CDR1 and CDR2: MNHEY and SMNVEV (reference sequence). The CDR3 sequence is 15 residues long. The CDR3 spells CASSLKRPSTDTQYF. The CDR3 DNA follows: TGTGCCAGCAGTTTGAAGCGGCCGAGCACAGATACGCAGTATTTT.

This chain joins TRBV20-1 and TRBJ2-7, with 9 bases that match TRBD2. With V trimmed by 7 bases and J by 2 bases, 12 bases remained unmatched. The CDR3 extends over 15 amino acids. Germline assignment: CDR1 DFQATT and CDR2 SNEGSKA (reference sequence). CDR3 coding DNA: TGCAGTGTCCCCTCGGCGGGAGGGCCGGCCTACGAGCAGTACTTC. Amino acids: CSVPSAGGPAYEQYF.

The chain recombines TRBV3-1 with TRBJ2-1; D might be TRBD2 (5 bases). V lost 4 bases, J lost 0 bases, and 13 bases lay in between. This CDR3 has 16 amino acids. The germline V gene has CDR1 LGHDT and CDR2 YNNKEL (reference sequence). For the CDR3, the DNA is TGTGCCAGCAGCCGTACAGCGGCGAGCTCCTACAATGAGCAGTTCTTC. Translated: CASSRTAASSYNEQFF.

This clonotype has at least ten counts. The chain recombines TRBV6-5 with TRBJ1-2, with 7 bases lining up with TRBD1. Germline V gene data show CDR1 as MNHEY and CDR2 as SVGAGI. The CDR3 sequence is 11 residues long. Unmatched junction bases numbered 1, after V lost 6 bases and J lost 6 bases. The CDR3 region has the DNA TGTGCCAGCAGGACAGGGCATGGCTACACCTTC. This sequence encodes CASRTGHGYTF.

This clonotype turned up a few times. The J gene is TRBJ1-1, the V gene TRBV29-1; D perhaps matches TRBD1 (5 bases). The CDR3 runs to 14 residues. CDR1 is SQVTM and CDR2 is ANQGSEA in the germline V gene. V lost 4 bases, J lost 0 bases, and 12 bases lay in between. CDR3 amino acids: CSVVGRGMNTEAFF. The CDR3 nucleotides are TGCAGCGTTGTGGGACGGGGCATGAACACTGAAGCTTTCTTT.